This T cell receptor (beta chain) was captured by sequencing in a study of cytomegalovirus exposure and HLA in healthy donors. Whole-study results and caveats: V- and J-gene trimming of TCR beta was linked (in a later analysis) to a missense DCLRE1C variant. Most subjects had HLA-A and HLA-B alleles reportedly predicted accurately by TCR beta sequences.

A note on this clone: Its antigen is as yet unknown.

J lost 9 bases, V lost 0 bases, and 5 bases had no gene match. The length of the CDR3 is 16 residues. Germline values: CDR1 SGHAT, CDR2 FQNNGV. PCR involved 60 Vbeta and 13 Jbeta primers. The method was immunoSEQ multiplex PCR; TCRdb's version includes in-frame clones alone and lacks a portion of them. The sample contains 130,000 to 150,000 clones, around 73% of which appear only once. The sequence was obtained from a female donor in good health and CMV-seronegative. The chain carries TRBV11-2 and TRBJ2-1, with 13 nucleotides matching TRBD2. The specimen was PBMCs. For the CDR3, the DNA is TGTGCCAGCAGCTTAGATGGACTAGCGGGAGTCTCTGAGCAGTTCTTC. Its protein is CASSLDGLAGVSEQFF.